Presented here are 14 T cell receptor beta chains from one specimen sequenced in a study of cytomegalovirus exposure and HLA in healthy donors. In the PCR, 60 Vbeta and 13 Jbeta primers were used. Sequencing used immunoSEQ multiplex PCR; TCRdb keeps in-frame clones, though not all of them. In the table there are over 150,000 clones, roughly 70% of which are singletons. The sequenced sample was PBMCs. The receptors shown here come from a male donor in good health and CMV-seronegative.

The J gene is TRBJ1-1, the V gene TRBV5-8, with TRBD1 as a possible D gene (5 bases). Germline CDR1 and CDR2: SGHTS and YDEGEE. The CDR3 sequence is 13 residues long. V lost 2 bases and J 4 bases, leaving 9 bases between the germline ends. The CDR3 nucleotides read TGTGCCAGCAGCTTAACAGGCGGCACTGAAGCTTTCTTT. Translated, it gives CASSLTGGTEAFF. Based on the CDR3 plus reference TRBV5-8 and TRBJ1-1, the full variable domain is EAGVTQSPTHLIKTRGQQATLRCSPISGHTSVYWYQQALGLGLQFLLWYDEGEERNRGNFPPRFSGRQFPNYSSELNVNALELEDSALYLCASSLTGGTEAFFGQGTRLTVV.

The J gene is TRBJ1-2, the V gene TRBV28; D is undetermined. Germline values: CDR1 MDHEN, CDR2 SYDVKM. V shed 5 bases and J shed 4 bases, with 11 bases lying between them. The length of the CDR3 is 13 residues. Written as DNA, the CDR3 is TGTGCCAGCAGTCCAGGCGAAGCCTATGGCTACACCTTC. Residues: CASSPGEAYGYTF.

The V gene is TRBV4-1, the J gene TRBJ1-5; D possibly corresponds to TRBD1 (5 bases). CDR1 MGHRA and CDR2 YSYEKL come from the germline V gene. V lost 0 bases to trimming and J lost 4 bases, with 10 bases between them. The CDR3 totals 15 residues. This CDR3 reads CASSQDTGGNQPQHF. The CDR3 region has the DNA TGCGCCAGCAGCCAAGATACCGGGGGGAATCAGCCCCAGCATTTT.

The chain has TRBV19 and TRBJ2-3; TRBD2 is a possible D gene (5 bases). V lost 3 bases and J lost 1, with 8 bases in between. CDR1 and CDR2 (germline): LNHDA, SQIVND (reference sequence). CDR3 size: 14 residues. The CDR3 DNA reads TGTGCCAGTAGTATTAGGCGGGGCACAGATACGCAGTATTTT. This gives the protein CASSIRRGTDTQYF.

The chain recombines TRBV6-6 with TRBJ2-3, with TRBD2 matching 10 bases. The CDR3 spans 15 residues. V dropped 5 bases and J dropped 6; count of bases not matched to a gene: 8. Germline V gene sequence: CDR1 MNHNY, CDR2 SVGAGI (reference sequence). The CDR3: CASSPRASGSDTQYF. CDR3 in DNA: TGTGCCAGCAGTCCACGGGCTAGCGGGAGTGATACGCAGTATTTT.

J is TRBJ2-1 and V is TRBV11-2, with TRBD2 identical over 13 bases. Trimming took 4 bases from V and 7 from J; bases not matched to a gene: 10. CDR1 and CDR2 (germline): SGHAT, FQNNGV. The CDR3 runs 17 residues. The CDR3 DNA follows: TGTGCCAGCAGCTCCCGACCACTAGCGGGAGGGGGTAATGAGCAGTTCTTC. It translates to CASSSRPLAGGGNEQFF.

The chain links TRBV2 to TRBJ2-7; TRBD1 agrees at 9 bases. V lost 3 bases and J lost 3; bases outside the gene matches: 6. Germline CDR1 reads SNHLY; CDR2 reads FYNNEI. This CDR3 has 15 residues. CDR3 amino acids: CASSDSGTGNYEQYF. CDR3 DNA: TGTGCCAGCAGTGATTCCGGGACAGGGAACTACGAGCAGTACTTC. The full variable domain, its missing parts supplied by reference TRBV2 and TRBJ2-7, is EPEVTQTPSHQVTQMGQEVILRCVPISNHLYFYWYRQILGQKVEFLVSFYNNEISEKSEIFDDQFSVERPDGSNFTLKIRSTKLEDSAMYFCASSDSGTGNYEQYFGPGTRLTVT.

This clone has only a few counts. A junction boundary mismatches the germline segment, possibly from a read error. The chain has TRBV7-9 and TRBJ2-1; 12 bases agree with TRBD1. The CDR3 has 16 amino acids. CDR1 SEHNR and CDR2 FQNEAQ come from the germline V gene (reference sequence). DNA for the CDR3: TGTGCCAGCAGCTCCCCCGGGACAGGGGGCTACTATGAGCAGTTCTTC. Translated, it gives CASSSPGTGGYYEQFF.

In this sample, this clone turned up once. The rearrangement uses TRBV28 and TRBJ1-2; 8 bases are shared with TRBD1. The ends lost 6 bases at V and 8 bases at J; junction bases unmatched: 8. Germline assignment: CDR1 MDHEN and CDR2 SYDVKM. There are 13 residues in the CDR3. The DNA for the CDR3 is TGTGCCAGCAGCTTTCAGGGGGCGAAGGGCTACACCTTC. Translated, it gives CASSFQGAKGYTF.

This chain joins TRBV6-5 and TRBJ1-4; D not resolved. The length of the CDR3 is 15 residues. V lost 5 bases and J lost 3, with 13 bases in between. Germline V gene sequence: CDR1 MNHEY, CDR2 SVGAGI. As DNA, the CDR3 is TGTGCCAGCAGTCCCATGGTAGCGGCTAATGAAAAACTGTTTTTT. Translated: CASSPMVAANEKLFF.

The chain joins TRBV30 to TRBJ2-5, with 9 nucleotides matching TRBD1. With V trimmed by 3 bases and J by 7 bases, 3 bases remained unmatched. Germline loops: CDR1 GTSNPN, CDR2 SVGIG (reference sequence). The CDR3 loop spans 12 amino acids. The CDR3 is CAWRGDRVTQYF. The CDR3 DNA is TGTGCCTGGAGAGGGGACAGGGTGACCCAGTACTTC.

The rearrangement uses TRBV2 and TRBJ2-3, with 14 bases lining up with TRBD2. The germline gives CDR1 SNHLY, CDR2 FYNNEI. CDR3 size: 18 residues. The J segment lost 3 bases and the V segment lost 0 bases, leaving 5 bases of the junction unmatched. The CDR3 is CASSEAGLAGVVTDTQYF. The CDR3 nucleotides are TGTGCCAGCAGTGAAGCGGGACTAGCGGGAGTGGTAACAGATACGCAGTATTTT.

The rearrangement joins TRBV2 to TRBJ1-5; D ambiguous. Germline V CDR1 and CDR2: SNHLY, FYNNEI. This CDR3 comprises 13 residues. Trimming stripped 7 bases from V and 3 bases from J, with 10 bases between. CDR3 sequence reads: CASIADFNQPQHF. CDR3 nucleotides: TGTGCCAGCATTGCGGATTTCAATCAGCCCCAGCATTTT.

The chain has TRBV27 and TRBJ2-2; 12 bases agree with TRBD2. The CDR3 length is 17 residues. Germline CDR1 is MNHEY and CDR2 is SMNVEV (reference sequence). Trimming at V came to 5 bases and at J to 0 bases, leaving 4 bases not matched to a gene. The CDR3, as DNA: TGTGCCAGCAGTGGTCTAGCGGGAGGGTCGAACACCGGGGAGCTGTTTTTT. Amino acid sequence: CASSGLAGGSNTGELFF.